Detailed here is one T cell receptor beta chain. Its antigen is undetermined. The CDR3 has 15 amino acids. Looked up from germline, CDR1 is SEHNR and CDR2 is FQNEAQ (reference sequence). Libraries targeted TCR beta using 5' RACE with UMIs. TCRdb processed the 5' RACE reads again and assigns one entry to each CDR3 protein, with no DNA. This sample's table has 7,000 to 9,500 distinct CDR3 sequences. This record belongs to a study of human CD8 memory T cell subsets. Study observations and caveats: Stem-like memory and precursor exhausted T cell repertoires barely overlapped.

The rearrangement uses TRBV7-9 and TRBJ1-4; TCRdb returns TRBD1, unconfirmable since there is no DNA. The specimen was CD8+ T cells from PBMCs. The TCR comes from a human donor in good health. This CDR3 reads CASSRPQGGDEKLFF.